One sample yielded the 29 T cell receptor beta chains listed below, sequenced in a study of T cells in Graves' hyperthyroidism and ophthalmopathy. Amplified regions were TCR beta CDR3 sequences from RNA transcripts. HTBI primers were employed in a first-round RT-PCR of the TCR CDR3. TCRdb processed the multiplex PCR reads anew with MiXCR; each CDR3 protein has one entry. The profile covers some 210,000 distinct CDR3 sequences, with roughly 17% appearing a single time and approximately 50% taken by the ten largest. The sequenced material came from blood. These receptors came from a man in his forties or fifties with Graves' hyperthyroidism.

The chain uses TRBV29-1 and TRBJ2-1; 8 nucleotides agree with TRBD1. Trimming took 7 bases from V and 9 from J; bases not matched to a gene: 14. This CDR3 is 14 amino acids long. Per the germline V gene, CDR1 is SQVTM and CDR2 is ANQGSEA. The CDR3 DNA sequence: TGCAGCGCCTACAGGGGGGCCATAGACGGTGAGCAGTTCTTC. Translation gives CSAYRGAIDGEQFF.

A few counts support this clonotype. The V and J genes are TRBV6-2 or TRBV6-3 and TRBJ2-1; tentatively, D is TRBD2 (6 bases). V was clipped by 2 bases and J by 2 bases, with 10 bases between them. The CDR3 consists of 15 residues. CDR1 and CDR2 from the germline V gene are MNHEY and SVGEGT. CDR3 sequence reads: CASSYAGKTYNEQFF. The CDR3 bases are TGTGCCAGCAGTTACGCGGGGAAGACCTACAATGAGCAGTTCTTC.

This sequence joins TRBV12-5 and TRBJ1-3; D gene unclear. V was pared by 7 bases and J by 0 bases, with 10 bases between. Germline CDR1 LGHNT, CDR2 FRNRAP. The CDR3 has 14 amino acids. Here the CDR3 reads CASVSGYSGNTIYF. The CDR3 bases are TGTGCTAGTGTCTCGGGGTACTCTGGAAACACCATATATTTT.

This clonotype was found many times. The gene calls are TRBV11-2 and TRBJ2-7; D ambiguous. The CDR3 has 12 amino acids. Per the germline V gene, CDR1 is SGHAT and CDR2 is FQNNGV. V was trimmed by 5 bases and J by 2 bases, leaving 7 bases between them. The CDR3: CASSKAPYEQYF. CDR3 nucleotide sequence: TGTGCCAGCAGCAAAGCCCCCTACGAGCAGTACTTC.

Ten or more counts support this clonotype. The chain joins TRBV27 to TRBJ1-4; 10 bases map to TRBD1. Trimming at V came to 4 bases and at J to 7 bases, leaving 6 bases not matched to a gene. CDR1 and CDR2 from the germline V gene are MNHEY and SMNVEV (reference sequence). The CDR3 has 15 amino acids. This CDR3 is CASSSPGQGREKLFF. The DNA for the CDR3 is TGTGCCAGCAGTTCTCCGGGACAGGGGCGTGAAAAACTGTTTTTT. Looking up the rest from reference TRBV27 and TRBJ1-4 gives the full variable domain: EAQVTQNPRYLITVTGKKLTVTCSQNMNHEYMSWYRQDPGLGLRQIYYSMNVEVTDKGDVPEGYKVSRKEKRNFPLILESPSPNQTSLYFCASSSPGQGREKLFFGSGTQLSVL.

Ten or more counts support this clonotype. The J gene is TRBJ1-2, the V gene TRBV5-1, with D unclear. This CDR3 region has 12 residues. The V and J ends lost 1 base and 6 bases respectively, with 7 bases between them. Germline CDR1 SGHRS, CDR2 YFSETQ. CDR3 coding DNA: TGCGCCAGCAGCTTGTTCGGGGATGGCTACACCTTC. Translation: CASSLFGDGYTF.

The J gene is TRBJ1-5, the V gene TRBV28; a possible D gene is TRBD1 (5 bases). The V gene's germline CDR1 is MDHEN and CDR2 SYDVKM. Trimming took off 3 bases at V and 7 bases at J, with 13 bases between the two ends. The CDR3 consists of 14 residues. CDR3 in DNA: TGTGCCAGCAGTTTCAGGGATCTGCGCCAGCCCCAGCATTTT. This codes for CASSFRDLRQPQHF. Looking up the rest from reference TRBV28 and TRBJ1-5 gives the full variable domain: DVKVTQSSRYLVKRTGEKVFLECVQDMDHENMFWYRQDPGLGLRLIYFSYDVKMKEKGDIPEGYSVSREKKERFSLILESASTNQTSMYLCASSFRDLRQPQHFGDGTRLSIL.

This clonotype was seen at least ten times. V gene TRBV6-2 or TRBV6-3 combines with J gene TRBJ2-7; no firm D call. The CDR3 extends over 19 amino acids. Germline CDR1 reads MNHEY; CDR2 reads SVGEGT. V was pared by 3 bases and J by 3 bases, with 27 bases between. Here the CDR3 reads CASSYHQYSRGTLDYEQYF. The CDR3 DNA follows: TGTGCCAGCAGTTATCACCAGTACTCTCGCGGAACCTTAGACTACGAGCAGTACTTC.

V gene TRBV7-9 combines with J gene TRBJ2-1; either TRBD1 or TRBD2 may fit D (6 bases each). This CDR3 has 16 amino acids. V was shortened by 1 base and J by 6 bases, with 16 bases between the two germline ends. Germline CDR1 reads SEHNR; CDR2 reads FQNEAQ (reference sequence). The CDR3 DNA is TGTGCCAGCAGCTTAGTTGGGGGCGGGAACCTCAATGAGCAGTTCTTC. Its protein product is CASSLVGGGNLNEQFF.

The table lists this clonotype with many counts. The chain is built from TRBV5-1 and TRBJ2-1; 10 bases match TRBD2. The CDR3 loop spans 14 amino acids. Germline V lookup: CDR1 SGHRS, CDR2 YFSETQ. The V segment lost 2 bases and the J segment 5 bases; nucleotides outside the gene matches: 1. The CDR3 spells CASSLAGGDNEQFF. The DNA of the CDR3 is TGCGCCAGCAGCTTAGCGGGAGGGGACAATGAGCAGTTCTTC.

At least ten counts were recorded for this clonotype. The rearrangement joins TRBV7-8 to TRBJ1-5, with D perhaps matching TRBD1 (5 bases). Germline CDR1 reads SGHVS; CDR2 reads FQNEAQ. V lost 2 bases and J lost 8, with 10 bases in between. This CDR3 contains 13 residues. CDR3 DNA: TGTGCCAGCAGCTTAACGGAAGGGGAGCCCCAGCATTTT. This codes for CASSLTEGEPQHF.

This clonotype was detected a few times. CDR3 bases: TGTGCCAGCAGCCAAGGCCGGAATGAGCAGTTCTTC. Translated: CASSQGRNEQFF. The genes are TRBV14 and TRBJ2-1; D unresolved. The CDR3 has 12 residues. The germline V and J ends were trimmed by 1 base and 7 bases, with 5 bases remaining between them. Germline CDR1 SGHDN, CDR2 FVKESK. The entire variable domain, with the rest obtained from reference TRBV14 and TRBJ2-1, is as follows: EAGVTQFPSHSVIEKGQTVTLRCDPISGHDNLYWYRRVMGKEIKFLLHFVKESKQDESGMPNNRFLAERTGGTYSTLKVQPAELEDSGVYFCASSQGRNEQFFGPGTRLTVL.

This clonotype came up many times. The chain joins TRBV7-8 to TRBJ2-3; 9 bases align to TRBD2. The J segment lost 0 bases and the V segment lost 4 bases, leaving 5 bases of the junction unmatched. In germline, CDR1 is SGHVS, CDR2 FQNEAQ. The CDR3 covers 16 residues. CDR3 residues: CASSWLAGVSTDTQYF. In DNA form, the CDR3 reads TGTGCCAGCAGCTGGTTAGCGGGAGTGAGCACAGATACGCAGTATTTT.

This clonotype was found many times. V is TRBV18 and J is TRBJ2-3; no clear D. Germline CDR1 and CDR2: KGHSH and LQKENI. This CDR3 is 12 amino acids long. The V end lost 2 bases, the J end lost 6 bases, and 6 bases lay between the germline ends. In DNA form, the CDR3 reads TGTGCCAGCTCACCAATAGGTGATACGCAGTATTTT. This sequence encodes CASSPIGDTQYF.

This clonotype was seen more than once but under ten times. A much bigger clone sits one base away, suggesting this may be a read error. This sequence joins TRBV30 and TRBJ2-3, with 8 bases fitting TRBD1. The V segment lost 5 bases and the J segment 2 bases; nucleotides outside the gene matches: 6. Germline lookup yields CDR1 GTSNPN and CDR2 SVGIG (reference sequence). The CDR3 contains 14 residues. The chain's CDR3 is CAWGSGQVTDTQYF. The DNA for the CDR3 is TGTGCCTGGGGCTCGGGACAGGTCACAGATACGCAGTATTTT.

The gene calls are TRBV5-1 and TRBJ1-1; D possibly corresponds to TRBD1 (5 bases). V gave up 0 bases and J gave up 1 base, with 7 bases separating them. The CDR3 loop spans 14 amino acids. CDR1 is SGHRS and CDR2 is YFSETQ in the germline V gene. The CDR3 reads CASSLGQTNTEAFF. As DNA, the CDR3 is TGCGCCAGCAGCTTGGGACAGACGAACACTGAAGCTTTCTTT.

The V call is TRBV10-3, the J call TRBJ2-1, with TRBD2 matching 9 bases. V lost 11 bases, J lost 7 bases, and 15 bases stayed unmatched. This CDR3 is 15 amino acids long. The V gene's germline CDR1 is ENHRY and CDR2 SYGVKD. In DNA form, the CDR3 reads TGTGCCTCCCGGCAGGGGACTAGCCAGCGGAATGAGCAGTTCTTC. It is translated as CASRQGTSQRNEQFF.

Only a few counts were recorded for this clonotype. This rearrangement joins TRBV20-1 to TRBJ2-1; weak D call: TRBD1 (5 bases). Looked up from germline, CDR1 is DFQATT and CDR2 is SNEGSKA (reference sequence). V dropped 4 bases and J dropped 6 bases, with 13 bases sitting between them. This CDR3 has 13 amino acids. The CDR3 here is CSATGLRTNEQFF. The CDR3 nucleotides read TGCAGTGCTACAGGGCTCCGGACCAATGAGCAGTTCTTC.

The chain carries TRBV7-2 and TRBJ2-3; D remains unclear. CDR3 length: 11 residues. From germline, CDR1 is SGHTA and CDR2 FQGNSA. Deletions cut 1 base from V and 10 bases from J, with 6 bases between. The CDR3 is CASSLDDAQYF. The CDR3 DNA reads TGTGCCAGCAGCTTAGACGATGCGCAGTATTTT.

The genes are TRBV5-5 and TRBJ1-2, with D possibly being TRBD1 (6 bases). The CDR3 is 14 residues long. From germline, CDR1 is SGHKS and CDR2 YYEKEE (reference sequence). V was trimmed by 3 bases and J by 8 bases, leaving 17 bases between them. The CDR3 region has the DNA TGTGCCAGCAGCTCGCCGGGACAAGCTAAGGGCTACACCTTC. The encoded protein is CASSSPGQAKGYTF.

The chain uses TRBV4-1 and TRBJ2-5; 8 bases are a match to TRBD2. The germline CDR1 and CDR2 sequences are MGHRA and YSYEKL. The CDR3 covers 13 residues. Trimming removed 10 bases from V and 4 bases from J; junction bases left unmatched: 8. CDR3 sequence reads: CATSSGEGETQYF. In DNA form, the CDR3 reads TGCGCCACCAGTAGCGGGGAAGGAGAGACCCAGTACTTC.

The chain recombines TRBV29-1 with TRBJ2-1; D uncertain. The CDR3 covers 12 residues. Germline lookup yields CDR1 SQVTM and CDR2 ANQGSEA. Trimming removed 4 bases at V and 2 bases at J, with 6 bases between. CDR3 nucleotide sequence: TGCAGCGTTGCGAGCCCCTACAATGAGCAGTTCTTC. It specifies CSVASPYNEQFF.

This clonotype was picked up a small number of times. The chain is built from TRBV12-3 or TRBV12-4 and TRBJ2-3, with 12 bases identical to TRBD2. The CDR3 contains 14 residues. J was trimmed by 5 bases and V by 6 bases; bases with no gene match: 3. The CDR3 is CASRLAGGIDTQYF. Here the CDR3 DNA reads TGTGCCAGCAGGCTAGCGGGAGGGATAGATACGCAGTATTTT.

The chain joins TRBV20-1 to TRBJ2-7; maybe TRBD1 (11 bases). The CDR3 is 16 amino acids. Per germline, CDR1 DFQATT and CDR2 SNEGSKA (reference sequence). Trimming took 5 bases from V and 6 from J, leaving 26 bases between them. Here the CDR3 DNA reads TGCAGTGCTTGGGACAGGGGGGTGCTAGCGGGAGCCGAGCAGTACTTC. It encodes CSAWDRGVLAGAEQYF.

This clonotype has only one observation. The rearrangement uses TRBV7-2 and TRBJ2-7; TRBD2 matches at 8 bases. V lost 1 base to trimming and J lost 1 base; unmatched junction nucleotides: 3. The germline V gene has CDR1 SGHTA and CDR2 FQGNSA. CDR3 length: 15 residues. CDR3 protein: CASSLVIAGSYEQYF. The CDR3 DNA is TGTGCCAGCAGCTTAGTGATAGCGGGATCCTACGAGCAGTACTTC. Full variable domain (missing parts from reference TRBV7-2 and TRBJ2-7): GAGVSQSPSNKVTEKGKDVELRCDPISGHTALYWYRQSLGQGLEFLIYFQGNSAPDKSGLPSDRFSAERTGGSVSTLTIQRTQQEDSAVYLCASSLVIAGSYEQYFGPGTRLTVT.

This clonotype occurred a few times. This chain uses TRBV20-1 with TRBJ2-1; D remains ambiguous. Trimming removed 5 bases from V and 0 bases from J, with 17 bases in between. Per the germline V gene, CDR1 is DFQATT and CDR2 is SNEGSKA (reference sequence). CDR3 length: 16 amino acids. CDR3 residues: CSASPGVLSSYNEQFF. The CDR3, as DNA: TGCAGTGCTTCCCCGGGCGTCCTAAGCTCCTACAATGAGCAGTTCTTC.

The CDR3 DNA reads TGTGCCAGCAGTTCACCAGGGGGGCAGAATGAAAAACTGTTTTTT. It translates to CASSSPGGQNEKLFF. This chain joins TRBV28 and TRBJ1-4, with 7 bases aligning to TRBD1. The CDR3 extends over 15 amino acids. The V and J ends lost 4 bases and 5 bases, in that order; junction bases with no gene match: 7. Germline V lookup: CDR1 MDHEN, CDR2 SYDVKM. The full variable domain, completed using reference TRBV28 and TRBJ1-4, is DVKVTQSSRYLVKRTGEKVFLECVQDMDHENMFWYRQDPGLGLRLIYFSYDVKMKEKGDIPEGYSVSREKKERFSLILESASTNQTSMYLCASSSPGGQNEKLFFGSGTQLSVL.

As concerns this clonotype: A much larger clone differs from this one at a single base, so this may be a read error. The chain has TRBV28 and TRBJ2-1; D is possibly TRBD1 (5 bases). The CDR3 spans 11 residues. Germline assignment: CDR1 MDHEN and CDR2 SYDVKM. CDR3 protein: CTSSNRGEQFF. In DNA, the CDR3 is TGTACCAGCAGTAATAGGGGTGAGCAGTTCTTC.

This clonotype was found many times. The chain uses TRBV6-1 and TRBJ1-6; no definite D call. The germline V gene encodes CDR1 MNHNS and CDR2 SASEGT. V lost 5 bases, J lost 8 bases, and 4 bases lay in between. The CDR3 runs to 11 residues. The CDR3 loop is CASSQDSPLHF. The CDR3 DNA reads TGTGCCAGCAGTCAGGATTCACCCCTCCACTTT.